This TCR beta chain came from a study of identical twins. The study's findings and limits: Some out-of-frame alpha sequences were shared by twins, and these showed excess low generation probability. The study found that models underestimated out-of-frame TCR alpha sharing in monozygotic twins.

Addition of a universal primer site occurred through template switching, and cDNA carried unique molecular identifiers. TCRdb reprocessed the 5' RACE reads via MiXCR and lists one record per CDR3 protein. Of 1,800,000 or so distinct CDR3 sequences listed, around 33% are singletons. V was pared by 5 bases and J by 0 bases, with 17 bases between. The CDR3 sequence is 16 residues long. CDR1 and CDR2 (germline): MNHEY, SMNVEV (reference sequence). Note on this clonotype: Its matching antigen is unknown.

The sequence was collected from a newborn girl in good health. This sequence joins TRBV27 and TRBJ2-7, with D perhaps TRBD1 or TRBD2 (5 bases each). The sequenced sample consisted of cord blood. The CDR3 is CASSLGPGPTSYEQYF. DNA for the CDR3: TGTGCCAGCAGTCTCGGACCGGGACCGACCTCCTACGAGCAGTACTTC.